The 3 T cell receptor beta chains below all came from one sample that was sequenced in a study of cytomegalovirus exposure and HLA in healthy donors. Use of 60 Vbeta and 13 Jbeta primers characterized the PCR. Assay used: immunoSEQ multiplex PCR; TCRdb lists only in-frame clones, some missing. The sample consists of 150,000 to 200,000 clones, roughly four fifths of them appearing once. Sequencing was carried out using PBMCs. These receptors were obtained from a man aged 50-60 years in good health and CMV-seropositive.

This clone has only a few counts. The chain uses TRBV9 and TRBJ1-1; no clear D. Germline V gene sequence: CDR1 SGDLS, CDR2 YYNGEE. Between the trimmed V and J ends, which lost 0 bases and 10 bases, there was a span of 16 bases. The CDR3 contains 14 residues. For the CDR3, the DNA is TGTGCCAGCAGCGTAGGGACTGACGAACGGGGAGCTTTCTTT. Translated: CASSVGTDERGAFF.

This chain's CDR3 is CASSFSGNTEAFF. In DNA form, the CDR3 reads TGTGCCAGTAGTTTTTCAGGGAACACTGAAGCTTTCTTT. The chain is built from TRBV19 and TRBJ1-1; D call uncertain. The CDR3 is made up of 13 amino acids. Looked up from germline, CDR1 is LNHDA and CDR2 is SQIVND (reference sequence). V was pared by 5 bases and J by 1 base, with 8 bases between.

The V gene is TRBV21-1, the J gene TRBJ1-6; the table assigns TRBD1, which was not confirmed against the DNA. TRBV21-1 is reported as a pseudogene. The CDR3 runs 17 residues. The CDR3 spells CANAHLPAGDRNSPLHF. Here the CDR3 DNA reads TGTGCCAACGCTCACCTCCCCGCCGGAGACAGAAATTCACCCCTCCACTTT.